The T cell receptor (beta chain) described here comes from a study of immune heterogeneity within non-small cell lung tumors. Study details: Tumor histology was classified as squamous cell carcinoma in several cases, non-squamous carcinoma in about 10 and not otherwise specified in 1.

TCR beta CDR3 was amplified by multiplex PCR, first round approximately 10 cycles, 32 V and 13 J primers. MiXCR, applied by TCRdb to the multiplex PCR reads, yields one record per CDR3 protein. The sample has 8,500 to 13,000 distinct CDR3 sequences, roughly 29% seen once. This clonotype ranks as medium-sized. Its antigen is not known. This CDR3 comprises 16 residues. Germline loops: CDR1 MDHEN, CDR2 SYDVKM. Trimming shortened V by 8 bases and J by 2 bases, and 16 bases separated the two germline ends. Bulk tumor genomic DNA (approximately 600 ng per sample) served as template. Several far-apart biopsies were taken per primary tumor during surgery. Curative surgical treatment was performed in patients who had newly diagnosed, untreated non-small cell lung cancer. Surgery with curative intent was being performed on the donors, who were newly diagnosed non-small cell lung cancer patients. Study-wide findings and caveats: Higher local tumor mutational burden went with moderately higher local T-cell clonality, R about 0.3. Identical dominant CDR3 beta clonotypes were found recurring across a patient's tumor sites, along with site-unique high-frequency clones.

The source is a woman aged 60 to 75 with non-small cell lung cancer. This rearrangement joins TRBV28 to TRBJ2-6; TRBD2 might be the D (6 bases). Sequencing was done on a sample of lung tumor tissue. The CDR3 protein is CASLGRSVTGANVLTF. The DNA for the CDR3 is TGTGCCAGCCTGGGGAGGAGTGTGACTGGGGCCAACGTCCTGACTTTC.